One sample yielded the 8 T cell receptor beta chains listed below, sequenced in a study of Ad26.COV2.S vaccination and SARS-CoV-2 variants. Described treatment: around 19 received Ad26.COV2.S at low or high dose, single or two shots; about 5 received placebo; per-sample allocation not given. Repertoires come from day 63 after the first vaccine or placebo injection. Profiled with immunoSEQ multiplex PCR; TCRdb holds only in-frame clones, not every one. The sample lists hundreds of thousands of clones; more than 70% were seen once. This sample comprised peripheral blood, obtained in a trial of Ad26.COV2.S vaccine versus placebo. These receptor sequences come from a person between 18 and 60 years old who received the Ad26.COV2.S COVID-19 vaccine or a placebo.

The chain employs TRBV6-5 and TRBJ1-1; possibly TRBD1 for D (6 bases). The germline CDR1 and CDR2 sequences are MNHEY and SVGAGI. V was clipped by 8 bases and J by 0 bases, with 13 bases between them. This CDR3 region has 14 residues. The CDR3 spells CASETGHMNTEAFF. The DNA of the CDR3 is TGTGCCAGCGAAACAGGGCACATGAACACTGAAGCTTTCTTT.

This chain uses TRBV7-8 with TRBJ2-7; 8 positions match TRBD1. V shed 5 bases, J shed 6 bases, and the junction held 9 bases outside the gene matches. This CDR3 region has 14 residues. CDR1 and CDR2 from the germline V gene are SGHVS and FQNEAQ. CDR3 sequence (DNA): TGTGCCAGCAGCCCCCGGACAGGGAGAAGCGAGCAGTACTTC. It is translated as CASSPRTGRSEQYF. Full variable domain (remainder filled in from reference TRBV7-8 and TRBJ2-7): GAGVSQSPRYKVAKRGQDVALRCDPISGHVSLFWYQQALGQGPEFLTYFQNEAQLDKSGLPSDRFFAERPEGSVSTLKIQRTQQEDSAVYLCASSPRTGRSEQYFGPGTRLTVT.

The genes are TRBV4-2 and TRBJ2-7; a possible D gene is TRBD2 (6 bases). V was pared by 0 bases and J by 4 bases, with 16 bases between. CDR3 length equals 16 residues. The germline CDR1 and CDR2 sequences are LGHNA and YNFKEQ. DNA of the CDR3: TGTGCCAGCAGCCAAGACGGGACGGGAGACGAATACGAGCAGTACTTC. It codes for CASSQDGTGDEYEQYF.

The V call is TRBV29-1, the J call TRBJ2-1, with D hard to call. The CDR3 consists of 11 residues. The germline CDR1 and CDR2 sequences are SQVTM and ANQGSEA. V dropped 4 bases and J dropped 5 bases, with 6 bases sitting between them. This CDR3 is CSVAGDNEQFF. The CDR3 DNA is TGCAGCGTTGCTGGGGACAATGAGCAGTTCTTC.

The chain joins TRBV11-2 to TRBJ2-1; 12 bases align to TRBD1. The CDR3 spans 18 residues. Losses at the gene ends were 3 bases for V and 2 bases for J; bases not matched to a gene: 8. Germline V CDR1 and CDR2: SGHAT, FQNNGV. This CDR3 reads CASSFGTGGFGTYNEQFF. The CDR3 bases are TGTGCCAGCAGCTTCGGGACAGGGGGCTTCGGCACCTACAATGAGCAGTTCTTC.

The CDR3 is CASSQDMGGAWWTEKLFF. DNA for the CDR3: TGTGCCAGCAGCCAAGATATGGGGGGGGCCTGGTGGACTGAAAAACTGTTTTTT. The V gene is TRBV3-1 (or the pseudogene TRBV3-2), the J gene TRBJ1-4; the D gene is possibly TRBD1 (6 bases). This CDR3 contains 18 residues. Trimming removed 0 bases at V and 7 bases at J, with 21 bases between. Per the germline V gene, CDR1 is LGHDT and CDR2 is YNNKEL (reference sequence).

This clone was recorded at least ten times. The chain couples TRBV7-3 to TRBJ2-1; possibly TRBD1 or TRBD2 for D (6 bases each). V was cut by 5 bases and J by 5 bases, with 10 bases left in between. The CDR3 contains 13 residues. Germline lookup yields CDR1 SGHTA and CDR2 FQGTGA. CDR3 DNA sequence: TGTGCCAGCAGCCCGGGGGCAGACAATGAGCAGTTCTTC. It is translated as CASSPGADNEQFF.

V usage is TRBV27 and J usage is TRBJ2-7; tentative D call: TRBD2 (6 bases). The CDR3 covers 13 residues. CDR1 is MNHEY, CDR2 SMNVEV, per germline (reference sequence). V was trimmed by 7 bases and J by 6 bases, leaving 16 bases between them. The CDR3 nucleotides read TGTGCCAGCATGCCGGGGGTGCGCGGCGAGCAGTACTTC. Its protein is CASMPGVRGEQYF.